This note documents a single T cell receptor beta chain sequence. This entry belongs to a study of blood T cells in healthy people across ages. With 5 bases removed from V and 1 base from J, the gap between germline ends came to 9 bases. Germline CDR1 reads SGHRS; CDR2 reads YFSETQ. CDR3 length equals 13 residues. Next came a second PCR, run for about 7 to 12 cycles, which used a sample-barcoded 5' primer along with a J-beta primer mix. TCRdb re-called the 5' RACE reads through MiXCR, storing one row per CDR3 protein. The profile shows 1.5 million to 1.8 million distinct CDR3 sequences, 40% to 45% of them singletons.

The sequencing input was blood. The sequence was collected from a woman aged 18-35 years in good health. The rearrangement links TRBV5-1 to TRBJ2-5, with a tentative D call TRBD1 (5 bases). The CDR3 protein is CASRRTSQETQYF. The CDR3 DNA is TGCGCCAGCAGGCGGACATCCCAAGAGACCCAGTACTTC.